These T cell receptor beta chains were read from a single sample in a study of blood T cells in healthy people across ages. Via MiXCR, TCRdb re-called the 5' RACE reads, giving one row per CDR3 protein. Of roughly 900,000 distinct CDR3 sequences listed, 48% were seen once; the top ten hold about an eighth. The specimen was blood. Source of these receptors: a man aged 25-45 years in good health. The CDR3 runs from the conserved cysteine through the conserved F or W. Fields, in order: CDR3 length, D gene, V gene, clone size, J gene, CDR3 DNA, CDR3 protein. D genes are given only for firm matches. Clone size is given for some rows only: seen once, a few or many times, or a class if the clone is expanded.

len: 13
d_gene: .
v_gene: TRBV20-1
abundance: .
j_gene: TRBJ2-5
CDR3nt: TGCAGTGCTAGAATTACTGGCACAGAGACCCAGTACTTC
CDR3aa: CSARITGTETQYF

len: 14
d_gene: .
v_gene: TRBV13
abundance: .
j_gene: TRBJ2-7
CDR3nt: TGTGCCAGCAGCTTAGAGGGGGGCCGTAATGAGCAGTACTTC
CDR3aa: CASSLEGGRNEQYF

len: 13
d_gene: .
v_gene: TRBV29-1
abundance: .
j_gene: TRBJ2-2
CDR3nt: TGCAGCGTCTGGGCCCAGCACACCGGGGAGCTGTTTTTT
CDR3aa: CSVWAQHTGELFF

len: 14
d_gene: TRBD2
v_gene: TRBV4-3
abundance: .
j_gene: TRBJ2-1
CDR3nt: TGCGCCAGCAGCCAAGATAGGAGCGGGGATGAGCAGTTCTTC
CDR3aa: CASSQDRSGDEQFF

len: 14
d_gene: .
v_gene: TRBV7-9
abundance: .
j_gene: TRBJ2-5
CDR3nt: TGTGCCAGCAGCCTATGGGCGGACCAAGAGACCCAGTACTTC
CDR3aa: CASSLWADQETQYF

len: 13
d_gene: .
v_gene: TRBV19
abundance: .
j_gene: TRBJ2-7
CDR3nt: TGTGCCAGGAGCTCGGCGGTCTCCTACGAGCAGTACTTC
CDR3aa: CARSSAVSYEQYF

len: 15
d_gene: .
v_gene: TRBV9
abundance: .
j_gene: TRBJ2-3
CDR3nt: TGTGCCAGCAGCGTAGGGGCAGGGTATCAAGATACGCAGTATTTT
CDR3aa: CASSVGAGYQDTQYF

len: 15
d_gene: TRBD2
v_gene: TRBV6-6
abundance: .
j_gene: TRBJ2-5
CDR3nt: TGTGCCAGCAGTTACTGGAGCGGGGGGGAAGAGACCCAGTACTTC
CDR3aa: CASSYWSGGEETQYF

len: 14
d_gene: .
v_gene: TRBV7-2
abundance: few
j_gene: TRBJ1-2
CDR3nt: TGTGCCAGCAGCTTAGTTGGGTCCACCTATGGCTACACCTTC
CDR3aa: CASSLVGSTYGYTF

len: 12
d_gene: TRBD1
v_gene: TRBV18
abundance: .
j_gene: TRBJ2-1
CDR3nt: TGTGCCAGCTCACTCGACGACAGGGTTAAGTTCTTC
CDR3aa: CASSLDDRVKFF

len: 15
d_gene: TRBD1
v_gene: TRBV3-1
abundance: .
j_gene: TRBJ1-2
CDR3nt: TGTGCCAGCAGCCCCCGGGACAGCTATTCTCTTGGCTACACCTTC
CDR3aa: CASSPRDSYSLGYTF

len: 15
d_gene: TRBD1
v_gene: TRBV4-2
abundance: .
j_gene: TRBJ2-1
CDR3nt: TGTGCCAGCAGCCAAAAAGGGACAGACTACAATGAGCAGTTCTTC
CDR3aa: CASSQKGTDYNEQFF

len: 13
d_gene: TRBD1
v_gene: TRBV3-1
abundance: once
j_gene: TRBJ2-1
CDR3nt: TGTGCCAGCAGCCTTAACTATGACAGGGGGCAGTTCTTC
CDR3aa: CASSLNYDRGQFF

len: 15
d_gene: TRBD1
v_gene: TRBV7-2
abundance: many
j_gene: TRBJ2-7
CDR3nt: TGTGCCAGCAGCTTACACGCAGGGGGCTCCTACGAGCAGTACTTC
CDR3aa: CASSLHAGGSYEQYF

len: 16
d_gene: .
v_gene: TRBV5-1
abundance: .
j_gene: TRBJ2-1
CDR3nt: TGCGCCAGCAGTTCACGAACGCAGGGTTCCTACAATGAGCAGTTCTTC
CDR3aa: CASSSRTQGSYNEQFF

len: 15
d_gene: .
v_gene: TRBV20-1
abundance: few
j_gene: TRBJ2-1
CDR3nt: TGCAGTGCCAAGGATACTAGGGTTTCCTACAATGAGCAGTTCTTC
CDR3aa: CSAKDTRVSYNEQFF

len: 14
d_gene: .
v_gene: TRBV13
abundance: .
j_gene: TRBJ2-4
CDR3nt: TGTGCCAGCAGCTTAGGCGCTGGGAGCGACATTCAGTACTTC
CDR3aa: CASSLGAGSDIQYF

len: 13
d_gene: TRBD2
v_gene: TRBV5-6
abundance: .
j_gene: TRBJ2-7
CDR3nt: TGTGCCAGCAGCTACCGGGACTACTACGAGCAGTACTTC
CDR3aa: CASSYRDYYEQYF

len: 15
d_gene: .
v_gene: TRBV6-2/TRBV6-3
abundance: many
j_gene: TRBJ2-7
CDR3nt: TGTGCCAGCAGTTACGTCCGGACTGACTCCTACGAGCAGTACTTC
CDR3aa: CASSYVRTDSYEQYF

len: 14
d_gene: .
v_gene: TRBV7-2
abundance: .
j_gene: TRBJ1-5
CDR3nt: TGTGCCAGCAGCTTAGTGGTGAACAATCAGCCCCAGCATTTT
CDR3aa: CASSLVVNNQPQHF

len: 12
d_gene: .
v_gene: TRBV7-9
abundance: few
j_gene: TRBJ1-1
CDR3nt: TGTGCCAGCCGGGGGGAGAACACTGAAGCTTTCTTT
CDR3aa: CASRGENTEAFF

len: 16
d_gene: .
v_gene: TRBV3-1
abundance: .
j_gene: TRBJ2-5
CDR3nt: TGTGCCAGCAGCCTACAAATGACAGTGAACCAAGAGACCCAGTACTTC
CDR3aa: CASSLQMTVNQETQYF

len: 16
d_gene: TRBD2
v_gene: TRBV29-1
abundance: .
j_gene: TRBJ2-2
CDR3nt: TGCAGCGTTGACGGACCGGGACTAGGGAACACCGGGGAGCTGTTTTTT
CDR3aa: CSVDGPGLGNTGELFF

len: 15
d_gene: TRBD1
v_gene: TRBV29-1
abundance: once
j_gene: TRBJ2-2
CDR3nt: TGCAGCGTTGCGACCGGGACAGCGAACACCGGGGAGCTGTTTTTT
CDR3aa: CSVATGTANTGELFF

len: 15
d_gene: TRBD2
v_gene: TRBV27
abundance: .
j_gene: TRBJ2-1
CDR3nt: TGTGCCAGCGGCCAGCGGGGGGGCGTTTCGAATGAGCAGTTCTTC
CDR3aa: CASGQRGGVSNEQFF

len: 14
d_gene: .
v_gene: TRBV7-9
abundance: .
j_gene: TRBJ2-7
CDR3nt: TGTGCCAGCAGCTCCCGGGACACTTCCTACGAGCAGTACTTC
CDR3aa: CASSSRDTSYEQYF

len: 14
d_gene: .
v_gene: TRBV10-3
abundance: few
j_gene: TRBJ2-7
CDR3nt: TGTGCCATCAGACCATCTACAGGGAGCTACGAGCAGTACTTC
CDR3aa: CAIRPSTGSYEQYF

len: 15
d_gene: .
v_gene: TRBV7-2
abundance: many
j_gene: TRBJ2-1
CDR3nt: TGTGCCAGCAGCTTTGACTCCACCCCATACAATGAGCAGTTCTTC
CDR3aa: CASSFDSTPYNEQFF

len: 18
d_gene: TRBD2
v_gene: TRBV7-9
abundance: few
j_gene: TRBJ2-5
CDR3nt: TGTGCCAGCAGTGAAACCGGGACTAGCGGGGGGCGACAAGAGACCCAGTACTTC
CDR3aa: CASSETGTSGGRQETQYF

len: 16
d_gene: .
v_gene: TRBV21-1
abundance: .
j_gene: TRBJ2-3
CDR3nt: TGTGCCAGCAGCCTAACCGGGACAGGGAACACAGATACGCAGTATTTT
CDR3aa: CASSLTGTGNTDTQYF

len: 16
d_gene: .
v_gene: TRBV6-2/TRBV6-3
abundance: many
j_gene: TRBJ2-7
CDR3nt: TGTGCCAGCAGCCATAGAAGACGTCTTCAAGCTCAAGGGCAGTACTTC
CDR3aa: CASSHRRRLQAQGQYF

len: 11
d_gene: .
v_gene: TRBV20-1
abundance: few
j_gene: TRBJ1-1
CDR3nt: TGCAGTGTTTACAGGGCAGGTGAAGCTTTCTTT
CDR3aa: CSVYRAGEAFF

len: 15
d_gene: .
v_gene: TRBV7-9
abundance: .
j_gene: TRBJ2-6
CDR3nt: TGTGCCAGCAGCTACACAGGGCCTGGGGCCAACGTCCTGACTTTC
CDR3aa: CASSYTGPGANVLTF

len: 17
d_gene: TRBD2
v_gene: TRBV4-3
abundance: .
j_gene: TRBJ2-3
CDR3nt: TGCGCCAGCAGCCACCAAGGACTAGCGGGGGTATTAAATACGCAGTATTTT
CDR3aa: CASSHQGLAGVLNTQYF

len: 15
d_gene: TRBD1
v_gene: TRBV6-1
abundance: few
j_gene: TRBJ2-1
CDR3nt: TGTGCCAGCAGTGAGGGGACAGGGTACAGCAATGAGCAGTTCTTC
CDR3aa: CASSEGTGYSNEQFF

len: 17
d_gene: TRBD2
v_gene: TRBV9
abundance: .
j_gene: TRBJ2-2
CDR3nt: TGTGCCAGCAGCGTACTAGCGGGGGGGCGGTACACCGGGGAGCTGTTTTTT
CDR3aa: CASSVLAGGRYTGELFF

len: 12
d_gene: .
v_gene: TRBV6-2/TRBV6-3
abundance: .
j_gene: TRBJ1-1
CDR3nt: TGTGCCAGTGCGCGAGAGAACACTGAAGCTTTCTTT
CDR3aa: CASARENTEAFF

len: 15
d_gene: TRBD1
v_gene: TRBV10-3
abundance: many
j_gene: TRBJ1-2
CDR3nt: TGTGCCATCAGTGTCTTCCCAACAGGGGACTATGGCTACACCTTC
CDR3aa: CAISVFPTGDYGYTF

len: 15
d_gene: TRBD1
v_gene: TRBV29-1
abundance: .
j_gene: TRBJ2-3
CDR3nt: TGCAGCGTTGTGGGGACAGGGGGCGCAGCAGATACGCAGTATTTT
CDR3aa: CSVVGTGGAADTQYF

len: 17
d_gene: .
v_gene: TRBV10-3
abundance: many
j_gene: TRBJ1-2
CDR3nt: TGTGCCATCAGTAGTGGGAACAGAGCGAGGAAGGACTATGGCTACACCTTC
CDR3aa: CAISSGNRARKDYGYTF

len: 13
d_gene: TRBD2
v_gene: TRBV12-3/TRBV12-4
abundance: .
j_gene: TRBJ2-5
CDR3nt: TGTGCCAGCAGGGGACTAGCTGGCGAGACCCAGTACTTC
CDR3aa: CASRGLAGETQYF

len: 11
d_gene: .
v_gene: TRBV29-1
abundance: .
j_gene: TRBJ1-1
CDR3nt: TGCAGCGTTGTAAGGGTTACTGAAGCTTTCTTT
CDR3aa: CSVVRVTEAFF

len: 15
d_gene: .
v_gene: TRBV4-2
abundance: few
j_gene: TRBJ1-4
CDR3nt: TGTGCCAGCAGCCAAGATGTCAGGGTGGATGAAAAACTGTTTTTT
CDR3aa: CASSQDVRVDEKLFF

len: 13
d_gene: .
v_gene: TRBV3-1
abundance: many
j_gene: TRBJ1-2
CDR3nt: TGTGCCAGCAGCCAAGGGTTACCCTATGGCTACACCTTC
CDR3aa: CASSQGLPYGYTF

len: 14
d_gene: .
v_gene: TRBV20-1
abundance: .
j_gene: TRBJ1-5
CDR3nt: TGCAGTGCTCGGAGACAGGCCGATAATCAGCCCCAGCATTTT
CDR3aa: CSARRQADNQPQHF

len: 20
d_gene: TRBD1
v_gene: TRBV12-3/TRBV12-4
abundance: .
j_gene: TRBJ2-4
CDR3nt: TGTGCCAGTGGGGGAACCGGGACAGGGACCCATAGTGCGTCCTATAACATTCAGTACTTC
CDR3aa: CASGGTGTGTHSASYNIQYF

len: 13
d_gene: TRBD2
v_gene: TRBV27
abundance: few
j_gene: TRBJ2-7
CDR3nt: TGTGCCAGCCGCCCATACGGGGGGGATGAGCAGTACTTC
CDR3aa: CASRPYGGDEQYF

len: 14
d_gene: .
v_gene: TRBV28
abundance: few
j_gene: TRBJ1-6
CDR3nt: TGTGCCAGCAGTTTGTCAGGGGACTTCTCACCCCTCCACTTT
CDR3aa: CASSLSGDFSPLHF

len: 10
d_gene: .
v_gene: TRBV29-1
abundance: .
j_gene: TRBJ1-1
CDR3nt: TGCAGCGTTGAACCCCGGGAAGCTTTCTTT
CDR3aa: CSVEPREAFF

len: 14
d_gene: TRBD1
v_gene: TRBV29-1
abundance: .
j_gene: TRBJ2-7
CDR3nt: TGCAGCGTTCCAACCGGGACAGGGGCCTACGAGCAGTACTTC
CDR3aa: CSVPTGTGAYEQYF

len: 14
d_gene: .
v_gene: TRBV20-1
abundance: .
j_gene: TRBJ2-7
CDR3nt: TGCAGTGCTAGTGTTGAACTAGTGGTCAATGAGCAGTACTTC
CDR3aa: CSASVELVVNEQYF